This TCR beta chain was sequenced for a study of T cell responses to AZD1222 COVID-19 vaccine. CDR1 is ENHRY, CDR2 SYGVKD, per germline. This CDR3 comprises 13 residues. Trimming took 10 bases from V and 7 from J; bases not matched to a gene: 8. TCRdb's copy holds only in-frame clones and misses some; the assay was immunoSEQ multiplex PCR. The data show about 110,000 clones, over 85% seen once. The receptor was derived from an adult in good health. The sequenced sample was peripheral blood, obtained on day 0 of MenACWY control vaccination. The rearrangement uses TRBV10-3 and TRBJ1-5, with 9 bases aligning to TRBD1. Written as DNA, the CDR3 is TGTGCCACACGGACAGGGGAAGGGCAGCCCCAGCATTTT. It translates to CATRTGEGQPQHF.